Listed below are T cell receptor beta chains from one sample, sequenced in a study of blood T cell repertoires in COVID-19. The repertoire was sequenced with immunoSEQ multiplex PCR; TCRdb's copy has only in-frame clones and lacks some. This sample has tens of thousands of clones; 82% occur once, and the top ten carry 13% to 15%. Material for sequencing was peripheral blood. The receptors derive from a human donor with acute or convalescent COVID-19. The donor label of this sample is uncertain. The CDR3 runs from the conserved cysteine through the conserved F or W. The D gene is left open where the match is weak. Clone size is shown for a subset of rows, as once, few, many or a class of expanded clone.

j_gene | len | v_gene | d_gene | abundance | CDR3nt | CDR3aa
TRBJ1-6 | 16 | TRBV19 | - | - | TGTGCCAGTAACGGAGGGATTGGCTCCTATAATTCACCCCTCCACTTT | CASNGGIGSYNSPLHF
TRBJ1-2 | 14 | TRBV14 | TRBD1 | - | TGTGCCAGCAGCCAGAATGGACAGGGCGGTGGCTACACCTTC | CASSQNGQGGGYTF
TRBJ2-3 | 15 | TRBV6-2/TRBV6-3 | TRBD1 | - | TGTGCCAGCAGTTATCCCGGACAGGGGGTGGATACGCAGTATTTT | CASSYPGQGVDTQYF
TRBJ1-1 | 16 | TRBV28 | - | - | TGTGCCAGCAGTCCACGGGGACGGGGGGTGAACACTGAAGCTTTCTTT | CASSPRGRGVNTEAFF
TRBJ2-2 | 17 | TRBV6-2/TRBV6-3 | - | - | TGTGCCAGCAGTTACTTGGGGGGGGGCGACTTCACCGGGGAGCTGTTTTTT | CASSYLGGGDFTGELFF
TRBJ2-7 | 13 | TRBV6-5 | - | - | TGTGCCAGCAGTTCGAAGGACTTCTACGAGCAGTACTTC | CASSSKDFYEQYF
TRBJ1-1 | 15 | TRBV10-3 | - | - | TGTGCCATCAGTGAGACTGGGAGGGGGAACACTGAAGCTTTCTTT | CAISETGRGNTEAFF
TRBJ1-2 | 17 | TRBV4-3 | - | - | TGCGCCAGCAGCCAAGATCCTGTAGGTACAGCTAACTATGGCTACACCTTC | CASSQDPVGTANYGYTF
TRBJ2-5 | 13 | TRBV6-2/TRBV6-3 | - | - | TGTGCCAGCAGTTGGGGCAGGGGAGAGACCCAGTACTTC | CASSWGRGETQYF
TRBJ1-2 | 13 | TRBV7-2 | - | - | TGTGCCAGCAGCTTAGGCTGGGAGTACGGCTACACCTTC | CASSLGWEYGYTF
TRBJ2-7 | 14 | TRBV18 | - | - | TGTGCCAGCTCACCACCGCGGCCCTCGTACGAGCAGTACTTC | CASSPPRPSYEQYF
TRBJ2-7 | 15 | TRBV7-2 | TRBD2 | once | TGTGCCAGCAGCCCTGCGATAGCGGGCCTCTACGAGCAGTACTTC | CASSPAIAGLYEQYF
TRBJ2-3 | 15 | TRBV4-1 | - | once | TGCGCCAGCAGCCTCGACCGGGACTCCACAGATACGCAGTATTTT | CASSLDRDSTDTQYF
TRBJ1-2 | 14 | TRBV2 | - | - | TGTGCCAGCAGTCAGGGACACCTTAACTATGGCTACACCTTC | CASSQGHLNYGYTF
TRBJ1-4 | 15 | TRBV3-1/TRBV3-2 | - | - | TGTGCCAGCAGCCCCAGTGGTCAGCGCGGGGAAAAACTGTTTTTT | CASSPSGQRGEKLFF
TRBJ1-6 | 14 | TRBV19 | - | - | TGTGCCAGTAGTATAGCGGGGGTAAATTCACCCCTCCACTTT | CASSIAGVNSPLHF
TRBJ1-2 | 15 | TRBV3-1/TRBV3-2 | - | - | TGTGCCAGCAGCCAGGGGCCAAGGGTAAACTATGGCTACACCTTC | CASSQGPRVNYGYTF
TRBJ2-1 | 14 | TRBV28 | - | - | TGTGCCAGCAGCCGTTCGGACTTAGGCAATGAGCAGTTCTTC | CASSRSDLGNEQFF
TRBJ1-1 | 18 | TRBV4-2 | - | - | TGTGCCAGCAGCCGAATTTCTCCCGGGACGGGACAACCTAAGAGGGCTTTCTTT | CASSRISPGTGQPKRAFF
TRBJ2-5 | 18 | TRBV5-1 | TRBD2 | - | TGCGCCACCGGCCGTTCGGGACTAGCGGGAGGGTACCAAGAGACCCAGTACTTC | CATGRSGLAGGYQETQYF
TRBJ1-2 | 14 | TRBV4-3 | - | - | TGCGCCAGCAGCCAAGTGGGGGGAAGCTATGGCTACACCTTC | CASSQVGGSYGYTF
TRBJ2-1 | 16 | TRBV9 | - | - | TGTGCCAGCAGCGTAGGTGGGCAGGGCTCCTACAATGAGCAGTTCTTC | CASSVGGQGSYNEQFF
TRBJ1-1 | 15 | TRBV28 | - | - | TGTGCCAGCAGCCCCTGGGGGGAGGCTAACACTGAAGCTTTCTTT | CASSPWGEANTEAFF
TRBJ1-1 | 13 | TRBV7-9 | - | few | TGTGCCAGCAGCTTAGGGATTCAGGCTGAAGCTTTCTTT | CASSLGIQAEAFF
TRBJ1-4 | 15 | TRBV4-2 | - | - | TGTGCCAGCAGCCAAGATAGCAGGGCGAATGAAAAACTGTTTTTT | CASSQDSRANEKLFF
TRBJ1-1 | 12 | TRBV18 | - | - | TGTGCCAGCGGCCTGGGGGGTGTGGGAGCTTTCTTT | CASGLGGVGAFF
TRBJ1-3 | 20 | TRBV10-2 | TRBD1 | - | TGCGCCAGCAGTGAGTCGAAGTGGGACAGGGAAGGGGTCTCTGGAAACACCATATATTTT | CASSESKWDREGVSGNTIYF
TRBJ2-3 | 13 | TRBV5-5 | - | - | TGTGCCAGCAGCTTACAGGGATTCGATACGCAGTATTTT | CASSLQGFDTQYF
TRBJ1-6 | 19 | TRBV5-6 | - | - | TGTGCCAGCAGTCGGGCCGTCCGGGACACATTATCCTATAATTCACCCCTCCACTTT | CASSRAVRDTLSYNSPLHF
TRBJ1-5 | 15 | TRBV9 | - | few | TGTGCCAGCAGCGTAAATCAGGGGCCCAATCAGCCCCAGCATTTT | CASSVNQGPNQPQHF
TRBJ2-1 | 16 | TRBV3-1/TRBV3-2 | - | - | TGTGCCAGCAGCCAAGAAGGGGGGGCGGCATACAATGAGCAGTTCTTC | CASSQEGGAAYNEQFF
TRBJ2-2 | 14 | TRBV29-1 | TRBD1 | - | TGCAGCGTTACGGGACAGGGGAACACCGGGGAGCTGTTTTTT | CSVTGQGNTGELFF
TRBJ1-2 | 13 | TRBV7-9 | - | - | TGTGCCAGCAGCTTTACGGGAGATTATGGCTACACCTTC | CASSFTGDYGYTF
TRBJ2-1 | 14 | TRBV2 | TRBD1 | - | TGTGCCAGCAGCGGTGCAGGGGGCTTGGATGAGCAGTTCTTC | CASSGAGGLDEQFF
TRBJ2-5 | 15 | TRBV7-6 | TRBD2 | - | TGTGCCAGCAGCCAGCCGGGACTAGCTTCAGAGACCCAGTACTTC | CASSQPGLASETQYF
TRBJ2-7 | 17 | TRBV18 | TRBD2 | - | TGTGCCAGCTCACCATTCAGCGGGAGGATCGACTCCTACGAGCAGTACTTC | CASSPFSGRIDSYEQYF
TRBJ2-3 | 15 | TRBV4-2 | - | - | TGTGCCAGCAGCCAAGAGAGCGATAGCACAGATACGCAGTATTTT | CASSQESDSTDTQYF
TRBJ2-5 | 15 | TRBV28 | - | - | TGTGCCAGCAGTTTATCAGGGATACTCCAAGAGACCCAGTACTTC | CASSLSGILQETQYF
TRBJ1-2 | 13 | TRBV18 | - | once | TGTGCCAGCTCCCCGGGGGGGAACTATGGCTACACCTTC | CASSPGGNYGYTF
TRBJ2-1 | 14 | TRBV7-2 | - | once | TGTGCCAGCAGCTCCCGGGGGTTGGGCAGTGAGCAGTTCTTC | CASSSRGLGSEQFF
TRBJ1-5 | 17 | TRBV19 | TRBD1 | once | TGTGCCAGTAGTATACCCATCCAGGGGGCAGGCAATCAGCCCCAGCATTTT | CASSIPIQGAGNQPQHF
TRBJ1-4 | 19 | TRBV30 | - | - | TGTGCCTGGAGTGCGGGAGCGCTGGGGGGTTTTGGGTATAATGAAAAACTGTTTTTT | CAWSAGALGGFGYNEKLFF
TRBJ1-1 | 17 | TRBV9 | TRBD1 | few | TGTGCCAGCAGCGGCCGGGACAGGGTAAACGAAGGCGCTGAAGCTTTCTTT | CASSGRDRVNEGAEAFF
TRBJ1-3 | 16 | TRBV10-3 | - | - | TGTGCCATCAGTGGGACATCTTCCAGCTCTGGAAACACCATATATTTT | CAISGTSSSSGNTIYF
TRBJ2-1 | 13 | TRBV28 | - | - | TGTGCCAGCAGTTCACAGCCGACTAGACGGGGGTTCTTC | CASSSQPTRRGFF
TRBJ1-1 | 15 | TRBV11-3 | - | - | TGTGCCAGCAGCTGGGGGGGTCCAGGGACGACTGAAGCTTTCTTT | CASSWGGPGTTEAFF
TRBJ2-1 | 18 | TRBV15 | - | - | TGTGCCACCAGCAGAGATCCCTTACGTTGGAGCTCCTACAATGAGCAGTTCTTC | CATSRDPLRWSSYNEQFF
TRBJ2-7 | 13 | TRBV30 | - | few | TGTGCCTGGAGTGGGCAGGGGAATCACGAGCAGTACTTC | CAWSGQGNHEQYF